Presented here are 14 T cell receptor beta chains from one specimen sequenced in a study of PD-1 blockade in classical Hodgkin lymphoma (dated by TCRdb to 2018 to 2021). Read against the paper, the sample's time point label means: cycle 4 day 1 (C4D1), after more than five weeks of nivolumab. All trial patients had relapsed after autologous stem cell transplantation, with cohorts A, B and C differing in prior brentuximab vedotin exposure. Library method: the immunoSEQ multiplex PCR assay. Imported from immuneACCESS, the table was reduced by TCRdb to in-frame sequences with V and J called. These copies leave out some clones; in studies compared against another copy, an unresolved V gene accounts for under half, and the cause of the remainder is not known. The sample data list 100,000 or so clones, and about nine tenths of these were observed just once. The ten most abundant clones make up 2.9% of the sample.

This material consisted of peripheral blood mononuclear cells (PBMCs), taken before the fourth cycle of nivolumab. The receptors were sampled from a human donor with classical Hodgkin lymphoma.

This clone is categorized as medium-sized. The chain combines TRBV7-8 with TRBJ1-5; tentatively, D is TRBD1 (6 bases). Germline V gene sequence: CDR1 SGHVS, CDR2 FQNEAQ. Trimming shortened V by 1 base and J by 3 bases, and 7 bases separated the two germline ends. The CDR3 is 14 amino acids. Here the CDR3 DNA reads TGTGCCAGCAGCTTAGGGACAGACAATCAGCCCCAGCATTTT. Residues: CASSLGTDNQPQHF.

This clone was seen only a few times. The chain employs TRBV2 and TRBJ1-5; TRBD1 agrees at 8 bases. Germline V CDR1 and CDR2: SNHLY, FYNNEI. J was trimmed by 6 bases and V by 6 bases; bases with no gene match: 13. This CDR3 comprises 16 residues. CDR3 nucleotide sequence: TGTGCCAGCAGGGGGATATTCAGGGGGCGCACTCAGCCCCAGCATTTT. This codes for CASRGIFRGRTQPQHF.

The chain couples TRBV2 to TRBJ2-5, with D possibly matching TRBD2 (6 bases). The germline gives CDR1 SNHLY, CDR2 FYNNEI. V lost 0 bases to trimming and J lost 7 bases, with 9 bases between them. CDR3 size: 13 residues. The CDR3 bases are TGTGCCAGCAGTGAAGCTGCGGGAACGACCCAGTACTTC. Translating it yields CASSEAAGTTQYF. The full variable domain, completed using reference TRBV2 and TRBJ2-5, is EPEVTQTPSHQVTQMGQEVILRCVPISNHLYFYWYRQILGQKVEFLVSFYNNEISEKSEIFDDQFSVERPDGSNFTLKIRSTKLEDSAMYFCASSEAAGTTQYFGPGTRLLVL.

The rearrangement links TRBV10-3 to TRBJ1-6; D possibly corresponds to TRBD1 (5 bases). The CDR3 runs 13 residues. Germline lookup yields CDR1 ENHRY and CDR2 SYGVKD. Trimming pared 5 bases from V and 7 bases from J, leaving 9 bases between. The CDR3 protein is CAISKGQNSPLHF. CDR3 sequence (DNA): TGTGCCATCAGTAAGGGGCAGAATTCACCCCTCCACTTT.

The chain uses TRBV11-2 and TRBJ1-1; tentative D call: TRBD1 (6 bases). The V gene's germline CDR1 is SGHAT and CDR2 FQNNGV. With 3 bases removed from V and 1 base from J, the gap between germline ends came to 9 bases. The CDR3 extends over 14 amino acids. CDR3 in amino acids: CASSFRGENTEAFF. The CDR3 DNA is TGTGCCAGCAGCTTCAGGGGCGAGAACACTGAAGCTTTCTTT.

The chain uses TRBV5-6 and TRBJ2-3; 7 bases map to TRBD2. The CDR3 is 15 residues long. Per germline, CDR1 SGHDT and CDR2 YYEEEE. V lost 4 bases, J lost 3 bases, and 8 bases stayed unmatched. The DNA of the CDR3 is TGTGCCAGCAGCCCTACGCGGGGGTGGACAGATACGCAGTATTTT. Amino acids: CASSPTRGWTDTQYF.

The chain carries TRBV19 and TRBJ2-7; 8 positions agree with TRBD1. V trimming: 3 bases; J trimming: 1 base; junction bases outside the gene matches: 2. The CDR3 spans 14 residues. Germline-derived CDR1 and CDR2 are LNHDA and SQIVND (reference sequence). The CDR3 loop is CASSMGQASYEQYF. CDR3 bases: TGTGCCAGTAGTATGGGACAGGCTTCCTACGAGCAGTACTTC.

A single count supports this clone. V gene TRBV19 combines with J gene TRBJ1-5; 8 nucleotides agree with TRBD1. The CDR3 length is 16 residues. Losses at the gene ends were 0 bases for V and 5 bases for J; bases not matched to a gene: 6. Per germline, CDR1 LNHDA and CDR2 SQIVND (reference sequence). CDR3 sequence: CASSIERQGAYQPQHF. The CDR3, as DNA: TGTGCCAGTAGTATAGAGCGGCAGGGGGCATATCAGCCCCAGCATTTT. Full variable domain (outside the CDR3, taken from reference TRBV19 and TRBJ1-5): DGGITQSPKYLFRKEGQNVTLSCEQNLNHDAMYWYRQDPGQGLRLIYYSQIVNDFQKGDIAEGYSVSREKKESFPLTVTSAQKNPTAFYLCASSIERQGAYQPQHFGDGTRLSIL.

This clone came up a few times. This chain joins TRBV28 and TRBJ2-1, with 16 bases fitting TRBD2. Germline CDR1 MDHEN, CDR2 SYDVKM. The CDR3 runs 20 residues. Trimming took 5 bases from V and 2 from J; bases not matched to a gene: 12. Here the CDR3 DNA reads TGTGCCAGCAGTGCCCCCACCGGGACTAGCGGGGGGGGTCCCTACAATGAGCAGTTCTTC. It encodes CASSAPTGTSGGGPYNEQFF.

The CDR3 is CASSELDNLVTEAFF. The CDR3 bases are TGTGCCAGCAGTGAATTAGACAACCTGGTCACTGAAGCTTTCTTT. The genes are TRBV25-1 and TRBJ1-1; D uncertain. The CDR3 length is 15 residues. V lost 1 base and J lost 4, with 13 bases in between. Germline V gene sequence: CDR1 MGHDK, CDR2 SYGVNS.

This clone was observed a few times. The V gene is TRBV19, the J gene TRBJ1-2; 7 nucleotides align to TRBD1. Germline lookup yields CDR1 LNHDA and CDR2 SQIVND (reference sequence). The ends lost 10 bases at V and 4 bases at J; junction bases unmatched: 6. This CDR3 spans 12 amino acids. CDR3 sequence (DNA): TGTGCCACCGGGGGACAGATCTATGGCTACACCTTC. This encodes CATGGQIYGYTF.

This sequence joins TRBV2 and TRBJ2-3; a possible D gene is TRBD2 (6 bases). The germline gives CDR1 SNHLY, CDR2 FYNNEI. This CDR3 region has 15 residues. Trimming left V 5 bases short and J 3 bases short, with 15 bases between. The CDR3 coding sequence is TGTGCCAGCAGTAGGGACTTCGGAAGGACAGATACGCAGTATTTT. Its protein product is CASSRDFGRTDTQYF.

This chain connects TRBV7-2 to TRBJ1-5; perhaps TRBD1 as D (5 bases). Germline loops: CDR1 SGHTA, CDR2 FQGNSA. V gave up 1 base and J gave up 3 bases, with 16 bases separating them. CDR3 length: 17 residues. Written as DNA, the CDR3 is TGTGCCAGCAGCTTAGAGCGGGGGGTCAGGGACAATCAGCCCCAGCATTTT. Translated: CASSLERGVRDNQPQHF.

Written as DNA, the CDR3 is TGTGCCAGCAGTTACTATTTGTCATTCCATGAAGCTTTCTTT. Amino acids: CASSYYLSFHEAFF. The chain couples TRBV6-5 to TRBJ1-1; D gene ambiguous. CDR1 is MNHEY, CDR2 SVGAGI, per germline. The CDR3 sequence is 14 residues long. Trimming removed 1 base from V and 7 bases from J, with 13 bases in between.